The next 18 T cell receptor beta chains were all read from a single sample in a study of T cells in Graves' hyperthyroidism and ophthalmopathy (dated by TCRdb to about 2019). Libraries came from multiplex PCR. TCRdb records Illumina HiSeq 2000 as the sequencer. TCR beta CDR3 regions were amplified from RNA transcripts. The first round of RT-PCR for the TCR CDR3 was performed with the HTBI primer set and the Qiagen OneStep RT-PCR kit. The public reads were reanalyzed by TCRdb: fastp trimming at Q25, MiXCR alignment, in-frame beta chains only. Each CDR3 protein gets just one entry, which takes the most common genes and DNA from the rows behind it. Here the sample has hundreds of thousands of distinct CDR3 sequences; roughly 40% occur a single time. Approximately 8.7% of the sample lies in the top ten. Material for sequencing was blood. All receptors come from a young man with Graves' hyperthyroidism.

The chain joins TRBV2 to TRBJ1-4; TRBD1 might be the D (6 bases). CDR1 and CDR2 from the germline V gene are SNHLY and FYNNEI. This CDR3 spans 15 amino acids. V was trimmed by 8 bases and J by 2 bases, leaving 15 bases between them. CDR3 residues: CASVEQGTTNEKLFF. In DNA form, the CDR3 reads TGTGCCAGCGTCGAACAGGGAACTACTAATGAAAAACTGTTTTTT.

The V and J genes are TRBV2 and TRBJ2-5, with TRBD2 as a possible D gene (6 bases). Trimming cost V 9 bases and J 3 bases, with 17 bases left between them. There are 14 residues in the CDR3. Per the germline V gene, CDR1 is SNHLY and CDR2 is FYNNEI. Here the CDR3 DNA reads TGTGCCAGTCTTTCGTGGGGCGGGGAAGAGACCCAGTACTTC. Protein product: CASLSWGGEETQYF.

The rearrangement uses TRBV29-1 and TRBJ2-2; D is unresolved. With 6 bases removed from V and 8 bases from J, the gap between germline ends came to 16 bases. Germline CDR1 reads SQVTM; CDR2 reads ANQGSEA. This CDR3 is 13 amino acids long. In DNA form, the CDR3 reads TGCAGCGTGGAGAAGGGTCGGTTGGGGGAGCTGTTTTTT. Translation: CSVEKGRLGELFF.

V gene TRBV19 combines with J gene TRBJ2-5, with D tentatively TRBD1 (6 bases). From germline, CDR1 is LNHDA and CDR2 SQIVND (reference sequence). This CDR3 is 16 amino acids long. Trimming stripped 7 bases from V and 2 bases from J, with 20 bases between. The CDR3 DNA reads as TGTGCCAGTAACCCAGGAGGCTCGGGACAACAAGAGACCCAGTACTTC. It translates to CASNPGGSGQQETQYF.

This clonotype was counted a few times. The chain has TRBV4-1 and TRBJ1-3; TRBD1 agrees at 8 bases. The CDR3 has 16 residues. Germline V lookup: CDR1 MGHRA, CDR2 YSYEKL. V lost 1 base, J lost 0 bases, and 2 bases stayed unmatched. The CDR3: CASSQADRGSGNTIYF. CDR3 nucleotides: TGCGCCAGCAGCCAAGCTGACAGGGGCTCTGGAAACACCATATATTTT.

V and J are TRBV12-3 or TRBV12-4 and TRBJ1-5; a possible D gene is TRBD1 (6 bases). The CDR3 runs to 13 residues. The ends were cut back, 3 bases at V and 9 bases at J, with 12 bases in the middle. The CDR3 DNA is TGTGCCAGCAGTTTTGGGGGCCAGGGGCCCCAGCATTTT. Protein product: CASSFGGQGPQHF.

The rearrangement uses TRBV7-6 and TRBJ2-7; TRBD1 aligns across 7 bases. With 4 bases clipped from V and 2 bases from J, the junction kept 8 bases outside the gene matches. The CDR3 sequence is 15 residues long. Germline-derived CDR1 and CDR2 are SGHVS and FNYEAQ. CDR3 bases: TGTGCCAGCAGCTCAGGGACAGTACTTACCTACGAGCAGTACTTC. It translates to CASSSGTVLTYEQYF.

A note on this clonotype: This may stem from a read error, because a much larger clone lies one nucleotide away. This sequence joins TRBV9 and TRBJ2-7; unclear D gene. This CDR3 region has 13 residues. Germline values: CDR1 SGDLS, CDR2 YYNGEE. The CDR3 protein is CASIGAENYEQHF. In DNA, the CDR3 is TGTGCCAGCATCGGCGCAGAAAACTACGAGCAGCACTTC.

This clonotype occurred a few times. The chain joins TRBV7-9 to TRBJ2-7, with D unclear. Germline loops: CDR1 SEHNR, CDR2 FQNEAQ (reference sequence). V lost 2 bases to trimming and J lost 2 bases, with 7 bases between them. The CDR3 has 13 residues. CDR3 amino acids: CASSLLTAYEQYF. CDR3 nucleotide sequence: TGTGCCAGCAGCTTACTAACAGCCTACGAGCAGTACTTC.

This clonotype was detected ten times or more. The genes are TRBV25-1 and TRBJ2-2; D may correspond to TRBD1 or TRBD2 (5 bases each). Germline CDR1 is MGHDK and CDR2 is SYGVNS. The CDR3 runs to 15 residues. V shed 7 bases and J shed 0 bases, with 12 bases lying between them. CDR3: CASIGDAANTGELFF. The DNA of the CDR3 is TGTGCCAGCATCGGGGACGCCGCGAACACCGGGGAGCTGTTTTTT.

The rearrangement joins TRBV20-1 to TRBJ2-5; D perhaps matches TRBD2 (5 bases). Trimming pared 0 bases from V and 0 bases from J, leaving 20 bases between. From germline, CDR1 is DFQATT and CDR2 SNEGSKA (reference sequence). The CDR3 spans 18 residues. CDR3: CSARDPGVTKEYQETQYF. DNA for the CDR3: TGCAGTGCTAGAGATCCCGGGGTCACTAAAGAGTACCAAGAGACCCAGTACTTC.

The chain joins TRBV14 to TRBJ1-1; D gene unclear. Germline-derived CDR1 and CDR2 are SGHDN and FVKESK. V was shortened by 4 bases and J by 6 bases, with 12 bases between the two germline ends. The CDR3 consists of 13 residues. CDR3 nucleotide sequence: TGTGCCAGCAGCCGACATGGTACCCCTGAAGCTTTCTTT. It encodes CASSRHGTPEAFF.

This clonotype was seen a few times. V and J are TRBV14 and TRBJ2-7; D remains ambiguous. Germline V gives CDR1 SGHDN, CDR2 FVKESK. V gave up 4 bases and J gave up 8 bases, with 18 bases separating them. The CDR3 has 14 residues. The CDR3 nucleotides read TGTGCCAGCAGCCTGGAGACGGCTTTTGGGAAGCAGTACTTC. This translates into CASSLETAFGKQYF. Drawing the rest from reference TRBV14 and TRBJ2-7, the complete variable domain is EAGVTQFPSHSVIEKGQTVTLRCDPISGHDNLYWYRRVMGKEIKFLLHFVKESKQDESGMPNNRFLAERTGGTYSTLKVQPAELEDSGVYFCASSLETAFGKQYFGPGTRLTVT.

This clonotype was counted only a few times. This chain uses TRBV6-1 with TRBJ1-2, with 9 bases aligning to TRBD1. CDR1 and CDR2 (germline): MNHNS, SASEGT. After removal of 6 bases from V and 7 bases from J, the junction contained 9 bases not matched to a gene. CDR3 size: 14 residues. The CDR3 protein is CASSAGQGAGGYTF. CDR3 coding DNA: TGTGCCAGCAGCGCGGGACAGGGAGCGGGTGGCTACACCTTC.

This clonotype was seen more than once but under ten times. The V call is TRBV19, the J call TRBJ1-1, with 7 bases identical to TRBD1. The CDR3 is 15 residues long. Unmatched junction bases numbered 8, after V lost 7 bases and J lost 0 bases. Germline lookup yields CDR1 LNHDA and CDR2 SQIVND (reference sequence). The CDR3 here is CASTPGGGLNTEAFF. CDR3 DNA: TGTGCCAGTACCCCAGGGGGGGGGTTGAACACTGAAGCTTTCTTT.

The chain combines TRBV19 with TRBJ1-2, with 8 bases aligning to TRBD1. V lost 5 bases and J lost 6; bases outside the gene matches: 5. CDR3 size: 13 residues. Per germline, CDR1 LNHDA and CDR2 SQIVND (reference sequence). CDR3 protein: CASSAGDRHGYTF. In DNA form, the CDR3 reads TGTGCCAGTAGTGCGGGGGACAGGCATGGCTACACCTTC.

The chain recombines TRBV7-2 with TRBJ1-3, with unresolved D. V lost 5 bases and J lost 2, with 16 bases in between. This CDR3 spans 16 amino acids. CDR1 is SGHTA, CDR2 FQGNSA, per germline. The CDR3 sequence is CASSQVGYSAGNTIYF. The CDR3 DNA follows: TGTGCCAGCAGCCAAGTGGGGTACAGTGCTGGAAACACCATATATTTT. Full variable domain (remainder filled in from reference TRBV7-2 and TRBJ1-3): GAGVSQSPSNKVTEKGKDVELRCDPISGHTALYWYRQSLGQGLEFLIYFQGNSAPDKSGLPSDRFSAERTGGSVSTLTIQRTQQEDSAVYLCASSQVGYSAGNTIYFGEGSWLTVV.

The gene calls are TRBV9 and TRBJ2-7, with D perhaps TRBD2 (6 bases). Germline V lookup: CDR1 SGDLS, CDR2 YYNGEE. There are 14 residues in the CDR3. The germline V and J ends were trimmed by 4 bases and 1 base, with 12 bases remaining between them. The CDR3 DNA is TGTGCCAGCAGCACCCGGGAGTTATCCTACGAGCAGTACTTC. This encodes CASSTRELSYEQYF. The full variable domain, rest sourced from reference TRBV9 and TRBJ2-7, is DSGVTQTPKHLITATGQRVTLRCSPRSGDLSVYWYQQSLDQGLQFLIQYYNGEERAKGNILERFSAQQFPDLHSELNLSSLELGDSALYFCASSTRELSYEQYFGPGTRLTVT.